What follows are 20 T cell receptor beta chains derived from one specimen sequenced in a study of T cell responses to AZD1222 COVID-19 vaccine. Generated by immunoSEQ multiplex PCR, the TCRdb table keeps only in-frame clones and is missing some. Here the sample spans about 130,000 clones, 90% being singletons. The source was peripheral blood, collected on day 0 of MenACWY control vaccination. All receptors come from an adult in good health.

The V gene is TRBV27, the J gene TRBJ2-2; D might be TRBD2 (6 bases). Germline lookup yields CDR1 MNHEY and CDR2 SMNVEV (reference sequence). CDR3 length equals 16 residues. V lost 4 bases, J lost 6 bases, and 18 bases lay in between. CDR3 coding DNA: TGTGCCAGCAGTTCCGGGACTCCCGTGGGGCCCGGGGAGCTGTTTTTT. It specifies CASSSGTPVGPGELFF.

J is TRBJ1-1 and V is TRBV30; 12 bases are a match to TRBD1. This CDR3 has 16 residues. Germline trimming cut 3 bases from V and 0 bases from J; bases unmatched to any gene: 5. Germline CDR1 and CDR2: GTSNPN and SVGIG (reference sequence). CDR3 region: CAWRGQGAGMNTEAFF. CDR3 nucleotides: TGTGCCTGGAGGGGACAGGGGGCTGGGATGAACACTGAAGCTTTCTTT.

This chain uses TRBV7-3 with TRBJ2-1; possibly TRBD2 for D (6 bases). Trimming took 6 bases from V and 10 from J, leaving 13 bases between them. This CDR3 has 12 residues. Germline V gene data show CDR1 as SGHTA and CDR2 as FQGTGA. CDR3 residues: CASSLGGREQFF. The CDR3 nucleotides are TGTGCCAGCAGTCTGGGAGGTAGAGAGCAGTTCTTC. The whole variable domain, filled in from reference TRBV7-3 and TRBJ2-1, reads GAGVSQTPSNKVTEKGKYVELRCDPISGHTALYWYRQSLGQGPEFLIYFQGTGAADDSGLPNDRFFAVRPEGSVSTLKIQRTERGDSAVYLCASSLGGREQFFGPGTRLTVL.

The table lists this clone with a count of one. The genes are TRBV7-7 and TRBJ2-7; tentatively, D is TRBD1 (7 bases). The CDR3 consists of 15 residues. Germline V gives CDR1 SSHAT, CDR2 FNYEAQ (reference sequence). V dropped 4 bases and J dropped 0 bases, with 13 bases sitting between them. The CDR3 loop is CASSSDREVSYEQYV. The CDR3 DNA reads TGTGCCAGCAGCTCCGACAGGGAGGTCTCCTACGAGCAGTACGTC.

This clone came up once. The J gene is TRBJ2-3, the V gene TRBV29-1; no firm D call. The CDR3 extends over 13 amino acids. The V gene's germline CDR1 is SQVTM and CDR2 ANQGSEA. Trimming stripped 4 bases from V and 0 bases from J, with 8 bases between. The CDR3 reads CSVAGRSTDTQYF. CDR3 nucleotide sequence: TGCAGCGTTGCAGGCCGTAGCACAGATACGCAGTATTTT.

This rearrangement joins TRBV18 to TRBJ1-2, with 7 positions matching TRBD1. Germline-derived CDR1 and CDR2 are KGHSH and LQKENI. Losses at the gene ends were 2 bases for V and 3 bases for J; bases not matched to a gene: 0. The CDR3 spans 13 residues. This chain's CDR3 is CASSPDRDYGYTF. The DNA of the CDR3 is TGTGCCAGCTCACCAGACAGGGACTATGGCTACACCTTC.

The chain employs TRBV5-1 and TRBJ1-5, with D unresolved. CDR1 is SGHRS, CDR2 YFSETQ, per germline. Trimming shortened V by 0 bases and J by 7 bases, and 8 bases separated the two germline ends. This CDR3 has 13 residues. Here the CDR3 reads CASSLEMGQPQHF. The CDR3 nucleotides read TGCGCCAGCAGCTTGGAGATGGGCCAGCCCCAGCATTTT.

Note on this clone: This CDR3 is also generated by other DNA sequences in the sample. The CDR3 sequence is CSVAGLGYEQYF. Written as DNA, the CDR3 is TGCAGCGTTGCGGGACTAGGCTACGAGCAGTACTTC. The gene calls are TRBV29-1 and TRBJ2-7; TRBD2 matches at 8 bases. CDR3 length equals 12 residues. Germline assignment: CDR1 SQVTM and CDR2 ANQGSEA. Trimming removed 4 bases from V and 3 bases from J; junction bases left unmatched: 2.

The chain is built from TRBV7-8 and TRBJ2-1, with 9 bases that match TRBD1. J gave up 5 bases and V 4 bases, and 6 bases lay outside the gene matches. Germline lookup yields CDR1 SGHVS and CDR2 FQNEAQ. This CDR3 is 15 amino acids long. The CDR3 loop reads CASSSGTGSHNEQFF. The CDR3 DNA sequence: TGTGCCAGCAGCTCCGGGACAGGGTCCCACAATGAGCAGTTCTTC. Based on the CDR3 plus reference TRBV7-8 and TRBJ2-1, the full variable domain is GAGVSQSPRYKVAKRGQDVALRCDPISGHVSLFWYQQALGQGPEFLTYFQNEAQLDKSGLPSDRFFAERPEGSVSTLKIQRTQQEDSAVYLCASSSGTGSHNEQFFGPGTRLTVL.

The chain employs TRBV3-1 (or the pseudogene TRBV3-2) and TRBJ1-4; 12 bases match TRBD1. Per the germline V gene, CDR1 is LGHDT and CDR2 is YNNKEL (reference sequence). With 3 bases clipped from V and 5 bases from J, the junction kept 10 bases outside the gene matches. The CDR3 loop spans 18 amino acids. The CDR3 DNA reads TGTGCCAGCAGCCAGTCCCGGGACAGGGGGCATCGGAATGAAAAACTGTTTTTT. Its protein product is CASSQSRDRGHRNEKLFF.

This chain links TRBV7-9 with TRBJ2-1, with 7 bases fitting TRBD2. Germline loops: CDR1 SEHNR, CDR2 FQNEAQ (reference sequence). This CDR3 spans 12 amino acids. The V gene end was trimmed by 5 bases and the J gene end by 13 bases; junction bases not matched to a gene: 8. In DNA form, the CDR3 reads TGTGCCAGCAGCGGGGGGTTGGGACTACAGTTCTTC. Protein sequence: CASSGGLGLQFF.

V and J are TRBV6-5 and TRBJ1-6; D remains unclear. Germline V gene sequence: CDR1 MNHEY, CDR2 SVGAGI. This CDR3 has 13 residues. Trimming removed 6 bases from V and 10 bases from J, with 13 bases in between. The DNA of the CDR3 is TGTGCCAGCAGCCGGGATTTCCGGTCACCCCTCCACTTT. Translated: CASSRDFRSPLHF.

The V gene is TRBV19, the J gene TRBJ2-7; D might be TRBD1 (6 bases). The CDR3 length is 15 residues. Germline CDR1 and CDR2: LNHDA and SQIVND (reference sequence). V was pared by 1 base and J by 2 bases, with 12 bases between. In DNA, the CDR3 is TGTGCCAGTAGTATAGCCCGGACAGCTCCCTACGAGCAGTACTTC. Its translation is CASSIARTAPYEQYF.

The chain recombines TRBV2 with TRBJ1-2; D ambiguous. The CDR3 has 12 amino acids. Trimming took 8 bases from V and 4 from J, leaving 11 bases between them. CDR1 is SNHLY, CDR2 FYNNEI, per germline. CDR3 loop: CASGSFGYGYTF. In nucleotides, the CDR3 is TGTGCCAGCGGTAGTTTCGGCTATGGCTACACCTTC. The entire variable domain, with the rest obtained from reference TRBV2 and TRBJ1-2, is as follows: EPEVTQTPSHQVTQMGQEVILRCVPISNHLYFYWYRQILGQKVEFLVSFYNNEISEKSEIFDDQFSVERPDGSNFTLKIRSTKLEDSAMYFCASGSFGYGYTFGSGTRLTVV.

Concerning this clone: The sample contains more than one DNA sequence encoding this CDR3. V gene TRBV29-1 combines with J gene TRBJ2-7; weak D call: TRBD1 (6 bases). The CDR3 extends over 12 amino acids. Per the germline V gene, CDR1 is SQVTM and CDR2 is ANQGSEA. Trimming pared 5 bases from V and 2 bases from J, leaving 10 bases between. The CDR3 DNA reads TGCAGCGTTCGGGACACCACCTACGAGCAGTACTTC. It translates to CSVRDTTYEQYF.

CDR3 protein: CASSQRDNQPQHF. As DNA, the CDR3 is TGCGCCAGCAGCCAGAGGGACAATCAGCCCCAGCATTTT. V is TRBV4-3 and J is TRBJ1-5; D is unresolved. Deletions cut 3 bases from V and 3 bases from J, with 6 bases between. Germline-derived CDR1 and CDR2 are LGHNA and YSLEER. The CDR3 loop spans 13 amino acids.

The chain is built from TRBV14 and TRBJ2-1, with TRBD2 matching over 9 bases. The CDR3 spans 17 residues. V dropped 4 bases and J dropped 8; count of bases not matched to a gene: 15. CDR1 is SGHDN, CDR2 FVKESK, per germline. CDR3 in amino acids: CASSLQGGLAPADEQFF. In DNA form, the CDR3 reads TGTGCCAGCAGCCTCCAAGGGGGACTAGCTCCGGCAGATGAGCAGTTCTTC.

This rearrangement joins TRBV11-2 to TRBJ2-7; 8 bases map to TRBD1. V dropped 5 bases and J dropped 7; count of bases not matched to a gene: 7. Germline CDR1 reads SGHAT; CDR2 reads FQNNGV. This CDR3 has 13 amino acids. CDR3 nucleotides: TGTGCCAGCAGCCCAGGGGGCTCGAAAGAGCAGTACGTC. As protein: CASSPGGSKEQYV.

The chain joins TRBV5-1 to TRBJ2-1; 11 nucleotides line up with TRBD2. V lost 7 bases and J lost 8; bases outside the gene matches: 11. Germline V gives CDR1 SGHRS, CDR2 YFSETQ. The CDR3 length is 15 residues. The CDR3 protein is CASRYLAGGGYEQFF. CDR3 nucleotide sequence: TGCGCCAGCCGCTACCTAGCGGGGGGAGGATATGAGCAGTTCTTC.

The chain recombines TRBV28 with TRBJ1-5; D remains ambiguous. This CDR3 is 11 amino acids long. Germline values: CDR1 MDHEN, CDR2 SYDVKM. V lost 3 bases and J lost 9, with 6 bases in between. For the CDR3, the DNA is TGTGCCAGCAGTTTTGGGCGGCCCCAGCATTTT. It yields the protein CASSFGRPQHF.